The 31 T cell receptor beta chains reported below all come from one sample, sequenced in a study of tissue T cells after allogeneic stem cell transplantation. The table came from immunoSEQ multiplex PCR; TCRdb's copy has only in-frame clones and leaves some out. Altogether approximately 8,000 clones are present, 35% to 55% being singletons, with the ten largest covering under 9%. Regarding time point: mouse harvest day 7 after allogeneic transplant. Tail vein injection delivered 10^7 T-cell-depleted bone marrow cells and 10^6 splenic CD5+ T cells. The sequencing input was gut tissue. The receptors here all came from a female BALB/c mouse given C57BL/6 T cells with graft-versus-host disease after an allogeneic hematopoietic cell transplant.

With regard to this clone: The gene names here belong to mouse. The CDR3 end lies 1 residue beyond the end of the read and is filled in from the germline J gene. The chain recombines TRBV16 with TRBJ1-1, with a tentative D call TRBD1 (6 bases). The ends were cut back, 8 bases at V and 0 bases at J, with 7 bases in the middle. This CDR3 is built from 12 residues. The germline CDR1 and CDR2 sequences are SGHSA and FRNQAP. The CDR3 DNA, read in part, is TGTGCAAGCGGGACAACAAACACAGAAGTCTTC. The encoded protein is CASGTTNTEVF. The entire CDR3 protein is CASGTTNTEVFF.

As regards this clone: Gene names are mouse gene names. Incomplete CDR3 DNA: TGTGCCAGCACCGGGACAGGGGACTCCGACTACACC. Protein product: CASTGTGDSDYT. The full CDR3 protein is CASTGTGDSDYTF. This chain links TRBV3 with TRBJ1-2; TRBD1 matches at 10 bases. The CDR3 extends 1 residue past the end of the read, so its final part is completed from the germline J gene. The CDR3 loop spans 13 amino acids. Trimming cost V 7 bases and J 3 bases; bases outside gene matches: 2. Germline V gives CDR1 SNHLY, CDR2 FYNGKV (reference sequence).

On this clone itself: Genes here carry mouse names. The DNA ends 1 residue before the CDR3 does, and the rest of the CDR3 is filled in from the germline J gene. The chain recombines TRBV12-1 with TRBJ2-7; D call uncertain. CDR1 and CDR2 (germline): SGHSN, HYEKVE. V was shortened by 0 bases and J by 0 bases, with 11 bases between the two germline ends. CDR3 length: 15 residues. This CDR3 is CASSLRLASSYEQYF. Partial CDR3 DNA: TGTGCCAGCTCTCTCCGGCTGGCAAGCTCCTATGAACAGTAC.

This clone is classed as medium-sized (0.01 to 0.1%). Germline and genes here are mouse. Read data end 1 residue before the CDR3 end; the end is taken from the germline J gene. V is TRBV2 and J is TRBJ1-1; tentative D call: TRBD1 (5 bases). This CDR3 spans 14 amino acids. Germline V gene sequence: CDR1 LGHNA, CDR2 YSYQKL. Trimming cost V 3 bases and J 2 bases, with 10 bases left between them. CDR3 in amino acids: CASSHPRDNTEVFF. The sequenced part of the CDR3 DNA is TGTGCCAGCAGCCACCCCAGGGACAACACAGAAGTCTTC. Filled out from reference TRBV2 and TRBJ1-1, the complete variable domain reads DPKIIQKPKYLVAVTGSEKILICEQYLGHNAMYWYRQSAKKPLEFMFSYSYQKLMDNQTASSRFQPQSSKKNHLDLQITALKPDDSATYFCASSHPRDNTEVFFGKGTRLTVV.

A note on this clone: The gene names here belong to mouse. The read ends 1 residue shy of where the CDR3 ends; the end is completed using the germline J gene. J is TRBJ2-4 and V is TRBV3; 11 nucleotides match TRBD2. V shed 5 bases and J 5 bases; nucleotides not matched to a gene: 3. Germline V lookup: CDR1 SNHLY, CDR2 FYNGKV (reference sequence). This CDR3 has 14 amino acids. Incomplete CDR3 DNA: TGTGCCAGCAGCCCGGGACTGGGGGTAAACACCTTGTAC. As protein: CASSPGLGVNTLY. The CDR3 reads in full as CASSPGLGVNTLYF.

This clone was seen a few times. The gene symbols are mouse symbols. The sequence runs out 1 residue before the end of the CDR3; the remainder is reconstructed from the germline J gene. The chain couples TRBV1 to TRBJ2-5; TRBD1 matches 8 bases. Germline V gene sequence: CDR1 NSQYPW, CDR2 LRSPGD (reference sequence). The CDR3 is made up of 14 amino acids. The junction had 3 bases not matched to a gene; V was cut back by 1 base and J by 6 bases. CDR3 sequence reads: CTCSAGQGADTQYF. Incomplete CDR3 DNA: TGCACCTGCAGTGCAGGCCAGGGGGCGGACACCCAGTAC. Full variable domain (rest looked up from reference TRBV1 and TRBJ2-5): VTLLEQNPRWRLVPRGQAVNLRCILKNSQYPWMSWYQQDLQKQLQWLFTLRSPGDKEVKSLPGADYLATRVTDTELRLQVANMSQGRTLYCTCSAGQGADTQYFGPGTRLLVL.

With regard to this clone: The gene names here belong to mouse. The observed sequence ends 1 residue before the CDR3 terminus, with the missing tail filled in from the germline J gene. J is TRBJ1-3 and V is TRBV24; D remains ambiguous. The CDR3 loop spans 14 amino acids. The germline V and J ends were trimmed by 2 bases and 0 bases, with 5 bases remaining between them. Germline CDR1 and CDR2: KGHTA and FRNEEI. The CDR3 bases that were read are TGTGCCAGCAGTCTGGCAGTTTCTGGAAATACGCTCTAT. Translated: CASSLAVSGNTLY. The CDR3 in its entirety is CASSLAVSGNTLYF.

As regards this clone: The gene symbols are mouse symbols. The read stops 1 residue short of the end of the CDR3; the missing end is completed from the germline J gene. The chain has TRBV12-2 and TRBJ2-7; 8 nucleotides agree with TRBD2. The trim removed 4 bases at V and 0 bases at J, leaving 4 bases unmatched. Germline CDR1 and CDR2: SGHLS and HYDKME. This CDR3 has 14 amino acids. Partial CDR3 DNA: TGTGCCAGCTCCCGGGACTGGTACTCCTATGAACAGTAC. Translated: CASSRDWYSYEQY. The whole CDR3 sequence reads CASSRDWYSYEQYF.

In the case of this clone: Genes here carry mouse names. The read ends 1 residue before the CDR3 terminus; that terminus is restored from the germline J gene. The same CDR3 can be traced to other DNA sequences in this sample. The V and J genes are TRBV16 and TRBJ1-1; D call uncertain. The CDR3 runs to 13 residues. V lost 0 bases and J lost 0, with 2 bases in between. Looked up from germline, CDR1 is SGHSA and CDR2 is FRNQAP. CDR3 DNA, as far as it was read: TGTGCAAGCAGCTTAGATACAAACACAGAAGTCTTC. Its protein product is CASSLDTNTEVF. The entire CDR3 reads CASSLDTNTEVFF.

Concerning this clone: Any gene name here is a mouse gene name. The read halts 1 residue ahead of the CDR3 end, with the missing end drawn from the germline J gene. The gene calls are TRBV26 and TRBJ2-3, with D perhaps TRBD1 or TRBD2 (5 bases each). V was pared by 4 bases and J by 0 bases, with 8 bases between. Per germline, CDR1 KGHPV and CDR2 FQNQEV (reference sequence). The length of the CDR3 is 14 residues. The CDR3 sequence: CASSRRGSAETLYF. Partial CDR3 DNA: TGTGCCAGCAGTCGGAGGGGCAGTGCAGAAACGCTGTAT.

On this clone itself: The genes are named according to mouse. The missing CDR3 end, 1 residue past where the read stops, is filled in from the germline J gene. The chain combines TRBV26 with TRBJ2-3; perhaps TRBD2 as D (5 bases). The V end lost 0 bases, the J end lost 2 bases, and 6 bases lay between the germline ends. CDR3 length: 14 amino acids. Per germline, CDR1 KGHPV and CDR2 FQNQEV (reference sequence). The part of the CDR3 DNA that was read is TGTGCCAGCAGTCTGTCTGGGGATGCAGAAACGCTGTAT. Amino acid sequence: CASSLSGDAETLY. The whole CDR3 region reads CASSLSGDAETLYF.

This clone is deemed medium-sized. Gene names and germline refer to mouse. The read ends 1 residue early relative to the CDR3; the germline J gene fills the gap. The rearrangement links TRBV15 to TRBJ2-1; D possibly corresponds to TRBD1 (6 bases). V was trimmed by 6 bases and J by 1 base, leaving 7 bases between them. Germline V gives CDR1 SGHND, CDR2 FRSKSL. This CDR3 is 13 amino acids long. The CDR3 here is CASRTGNYAEQFF. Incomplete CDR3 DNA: TGTGCCAGCAGGACAGGAAACTATGCTGAGCAGTTC.

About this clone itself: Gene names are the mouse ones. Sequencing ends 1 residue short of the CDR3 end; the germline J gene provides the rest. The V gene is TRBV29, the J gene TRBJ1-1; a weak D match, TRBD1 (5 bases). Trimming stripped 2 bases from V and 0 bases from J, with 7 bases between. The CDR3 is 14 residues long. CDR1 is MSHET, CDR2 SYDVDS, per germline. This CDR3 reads CASSLGGANTEVFF. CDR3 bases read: TGTGCTAGCAGTTTAGGGGGGGCAAACACAGAAGTCTTC.

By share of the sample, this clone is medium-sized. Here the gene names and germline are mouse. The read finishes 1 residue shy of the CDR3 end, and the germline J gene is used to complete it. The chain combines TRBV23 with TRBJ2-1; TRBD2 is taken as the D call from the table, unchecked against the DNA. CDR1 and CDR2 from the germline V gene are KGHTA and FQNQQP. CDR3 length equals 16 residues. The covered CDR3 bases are TGCTCCAGCAGTCGACTGGGGGGGCGCAGCTATGCTGAGCAGTTC. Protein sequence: CSSSRLGGRSYAEQF. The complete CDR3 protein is CSSSRLGGRSYAEQFF.

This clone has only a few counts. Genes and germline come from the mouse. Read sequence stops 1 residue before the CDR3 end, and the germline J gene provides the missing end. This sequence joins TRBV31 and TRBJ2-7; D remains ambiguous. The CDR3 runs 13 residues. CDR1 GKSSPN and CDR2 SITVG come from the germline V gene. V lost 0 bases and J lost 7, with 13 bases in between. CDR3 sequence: CAWSLSGAREQYF. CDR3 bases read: TGTGCCTGGAGTCTCTCGGGCGCGAGAGAACAGTAC. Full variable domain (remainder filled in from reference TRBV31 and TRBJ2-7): AQTIHQWPVAEIKAVGSPLSLGCTIKGKSSPNLYWYWQATGGTLQQLFYSITVGQVESVVQLNLSASRPKDDQFILSTEKLLLSHSGFYLCAWSLSGAREQYFGPGTRLTVL.

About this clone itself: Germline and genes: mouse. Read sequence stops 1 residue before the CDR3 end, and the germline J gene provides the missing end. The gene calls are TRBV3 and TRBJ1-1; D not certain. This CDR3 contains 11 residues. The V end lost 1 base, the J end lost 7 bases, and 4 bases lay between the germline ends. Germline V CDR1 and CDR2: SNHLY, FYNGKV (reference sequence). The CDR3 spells CASSLDREVFF. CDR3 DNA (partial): TGTGCCAGCAGCTTAGACAGAGAAGTCTTC. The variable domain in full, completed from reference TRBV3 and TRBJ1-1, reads GPKVLQIPSHQIIDMGQMVTLNCDPVSNHLYFYWYKQILGQQMEFLVNFYNGKVMEKSKLFKDQFSVERPDGSYFTLKIQPTALEDSAVYFCASSLDREVFFGKGTRLTVV.

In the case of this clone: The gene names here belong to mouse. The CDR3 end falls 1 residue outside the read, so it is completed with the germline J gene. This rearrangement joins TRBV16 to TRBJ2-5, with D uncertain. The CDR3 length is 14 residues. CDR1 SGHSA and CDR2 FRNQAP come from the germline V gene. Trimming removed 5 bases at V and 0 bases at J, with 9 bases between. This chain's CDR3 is CASSGRQNQDTQYF. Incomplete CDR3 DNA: TGTGCAAGCAGCGGCCGACAAAACCAAGACACCCAGTAC.

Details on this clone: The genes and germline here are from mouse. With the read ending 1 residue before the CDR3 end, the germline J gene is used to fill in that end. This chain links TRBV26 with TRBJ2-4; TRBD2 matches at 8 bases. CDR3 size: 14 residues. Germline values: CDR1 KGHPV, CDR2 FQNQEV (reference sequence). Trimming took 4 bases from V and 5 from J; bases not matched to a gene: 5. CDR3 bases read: TGTGCCAGCAGTCAGGTTTGGGGGGGAAACACCTTGTAC. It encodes CASSQVWGGNTLY. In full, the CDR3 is CASSQVWGGNTLYF.

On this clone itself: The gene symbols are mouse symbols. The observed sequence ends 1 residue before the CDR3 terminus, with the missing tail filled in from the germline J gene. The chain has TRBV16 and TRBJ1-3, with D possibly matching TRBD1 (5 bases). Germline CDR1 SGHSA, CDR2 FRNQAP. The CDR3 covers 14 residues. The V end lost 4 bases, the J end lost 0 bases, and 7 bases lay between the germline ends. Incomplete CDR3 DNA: TGTGCAAGCAGCTCGACAGTTTCTGGAAATACGCTCTAT. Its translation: CASSSTVSGNTLY. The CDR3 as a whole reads CASSSTVSGNTLYF.

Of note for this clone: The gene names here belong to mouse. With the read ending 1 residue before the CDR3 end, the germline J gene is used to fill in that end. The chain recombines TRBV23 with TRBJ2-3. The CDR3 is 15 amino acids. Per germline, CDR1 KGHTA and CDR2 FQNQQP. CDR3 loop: CSSSQEGTSAETLYF. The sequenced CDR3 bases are TGCTCCAGCAGTCAAGAGGGAACTAGTGCAGAAACGCTGTAT.

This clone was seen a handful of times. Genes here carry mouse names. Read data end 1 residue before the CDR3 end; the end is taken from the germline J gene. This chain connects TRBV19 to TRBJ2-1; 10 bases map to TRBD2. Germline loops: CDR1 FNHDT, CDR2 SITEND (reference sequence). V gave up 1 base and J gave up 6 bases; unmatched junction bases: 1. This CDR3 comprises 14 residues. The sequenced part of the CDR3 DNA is TGTGCCAGCAGTATACTGGGGGGGCTTGCTGAGCAGTTC. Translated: CASSILGGLAEQF. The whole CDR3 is CASSILGGLAEQFF.

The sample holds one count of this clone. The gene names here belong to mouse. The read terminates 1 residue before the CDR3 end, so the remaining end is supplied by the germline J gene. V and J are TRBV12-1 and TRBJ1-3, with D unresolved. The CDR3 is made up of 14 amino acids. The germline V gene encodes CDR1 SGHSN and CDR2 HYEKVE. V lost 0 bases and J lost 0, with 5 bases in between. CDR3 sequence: CASSLTSSGNTLYF. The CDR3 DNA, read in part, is TGTGCCAGCTCTCTCACGTCTTCTGGAAATACGCTCTAT.

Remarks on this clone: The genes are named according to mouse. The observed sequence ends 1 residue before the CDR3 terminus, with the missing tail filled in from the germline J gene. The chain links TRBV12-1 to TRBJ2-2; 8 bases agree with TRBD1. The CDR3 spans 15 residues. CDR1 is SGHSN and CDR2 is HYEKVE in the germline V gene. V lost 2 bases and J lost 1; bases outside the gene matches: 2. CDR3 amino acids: CASSPGTGNTGQLYF. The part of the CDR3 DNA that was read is TGTGCCAGCTCTCCCGGGACAGGAAACACCGGGCAGCTCTAC.

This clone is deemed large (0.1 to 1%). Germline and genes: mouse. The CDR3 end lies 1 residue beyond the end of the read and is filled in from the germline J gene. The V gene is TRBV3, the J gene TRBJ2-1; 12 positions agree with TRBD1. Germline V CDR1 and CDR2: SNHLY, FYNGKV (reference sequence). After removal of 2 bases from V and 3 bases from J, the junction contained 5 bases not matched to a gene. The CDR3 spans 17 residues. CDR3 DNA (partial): TGTGCCAGCAGCTTATCGGGACAGGGGGCGGGCTATGCTGAGCAGTTC. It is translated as CASSLSGQGAGYAEQF. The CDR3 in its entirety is CASSLSGQGAGYAEQFF.

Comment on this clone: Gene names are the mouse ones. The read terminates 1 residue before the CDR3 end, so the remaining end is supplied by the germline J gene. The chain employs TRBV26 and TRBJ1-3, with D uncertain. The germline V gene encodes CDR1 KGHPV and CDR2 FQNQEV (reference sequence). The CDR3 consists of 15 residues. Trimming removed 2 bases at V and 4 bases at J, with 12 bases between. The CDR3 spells CASSLMRELGNTLYF. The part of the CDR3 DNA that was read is TGTGCCAGCAGTCTGATGAGGGAATTGGGAAATACGCTCTAT.

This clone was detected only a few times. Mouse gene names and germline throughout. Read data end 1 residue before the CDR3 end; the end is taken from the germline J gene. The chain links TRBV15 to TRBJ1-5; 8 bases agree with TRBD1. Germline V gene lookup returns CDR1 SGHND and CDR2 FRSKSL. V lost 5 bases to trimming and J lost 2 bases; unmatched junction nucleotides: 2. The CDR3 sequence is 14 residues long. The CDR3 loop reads CASSPGGYNQAPLF. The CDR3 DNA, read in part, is TGTGCCAGCAGTCCAGGGGGCTACAACCAGGCTCCGCTT.

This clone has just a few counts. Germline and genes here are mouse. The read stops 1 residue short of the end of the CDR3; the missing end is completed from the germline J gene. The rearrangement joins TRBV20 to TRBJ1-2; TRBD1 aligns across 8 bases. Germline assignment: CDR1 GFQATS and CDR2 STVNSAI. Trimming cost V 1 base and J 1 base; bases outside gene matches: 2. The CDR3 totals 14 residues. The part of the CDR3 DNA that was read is TGTGGTGCTAGGGCAGGACAGGGAAACTCCGACTACACC. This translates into CGARAGQGNSDYT. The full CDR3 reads CGARAGQGNSDYTF.

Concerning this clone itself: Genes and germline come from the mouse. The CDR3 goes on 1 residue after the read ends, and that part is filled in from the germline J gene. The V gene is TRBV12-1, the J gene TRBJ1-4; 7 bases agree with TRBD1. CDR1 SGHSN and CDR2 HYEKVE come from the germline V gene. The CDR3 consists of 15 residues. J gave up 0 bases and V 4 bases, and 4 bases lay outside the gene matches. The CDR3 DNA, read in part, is TGTGCCAGCTCCCCCGGGACAGTTTCCAACGAAAGATTATTT. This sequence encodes CASSPGTVSNERLF. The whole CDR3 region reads CASSPGTVSNERLFF.

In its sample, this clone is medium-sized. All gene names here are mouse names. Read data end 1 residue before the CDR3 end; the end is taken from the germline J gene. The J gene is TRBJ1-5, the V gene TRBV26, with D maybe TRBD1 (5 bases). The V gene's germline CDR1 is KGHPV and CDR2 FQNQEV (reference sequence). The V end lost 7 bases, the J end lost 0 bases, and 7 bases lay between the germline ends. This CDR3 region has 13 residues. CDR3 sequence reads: CASIRDNNQAPLF. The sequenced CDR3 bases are TGTGCCAGCATCAGGGATAACAACCAGGCTCCGCTT.

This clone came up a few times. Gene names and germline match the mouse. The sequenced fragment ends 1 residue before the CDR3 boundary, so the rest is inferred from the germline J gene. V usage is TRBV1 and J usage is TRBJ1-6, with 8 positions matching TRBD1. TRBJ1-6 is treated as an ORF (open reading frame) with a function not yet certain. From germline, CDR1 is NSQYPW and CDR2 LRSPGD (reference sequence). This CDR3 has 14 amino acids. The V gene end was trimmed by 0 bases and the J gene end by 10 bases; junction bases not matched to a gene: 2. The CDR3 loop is CTCSADRGRSPLYF. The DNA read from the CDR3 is TGCACCTGCAGTGCAGACAGGGGGCGGTCGCCCCTCTAC.

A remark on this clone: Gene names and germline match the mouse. Partial CDR3 DNA: TGTGCAAGCAGCTTAGATTGGGGGGGGCGCGATGAACAGTAC. This translates into CASSLDWGGRDEQY. In full, the CDR3 is CASSLDWGGRDEQYF. The chain links TRBV16 to TRBJ2-7; 8 bases align to TRBD2. The CDR3 end lies 1 residue beyond the end of the read and is filled in from the germline J gene. V was pared by 0 bases and J by 5 bases, with 6 bases of the junction left unmatched. From germline, CDR1 is SGHSA and CDR2 FRNQAP. The CDR3 totals 15 residues.